This TCR beta chain was captured in a study of cytomegalovirus exposure and HLA in healthy donors. PCR was performed using 60 Vbeta and 13 Jbeta primers. The table came from immunoSEQ multiplex PCR; TCRdb's copy has only in-frame clones and leaves some out. The sample yields more than 85,000 clones, over 70% seen once. This CDR3 region has 17 residues. J gave up 6 bases and V 1 base, and 8 bases lay outside the gene matches. CDR1 and CDR2 from the germline V gene are MDHEN and SYDVKM. The specimen sequenced was PBMCs. V and J are TRBV28 and TRBJ2-2; 10 bases are a match to TRBD2. The sequence derives from a male donor in good health and CMV-seronegative. CDR3 sequence (DNA): TGTGCCAGCAGTTTATACCCAGCGGGGGGGAGGCCCGGGGAGCTGTTTTTT. Its translation: CASSLYPAGGRPGELFF.